One TCR beta chain is described in this entry. V lost 1 base and J lost 7, with 10 bases in between. Germline V lookup: CDR1 MGHRA, CDR2 YSYEKL. This CDR3 has 14 residues. TCRdb re-called the PCR reads with MiXCR, one entry per CDR3 protein. The sample shows nearly 650,000 distinct CDR3 sequences, roughly 27% of them seen only once. This sample is part of a study of molecular identifiers for immune sequencing clone quantification. In the sort, naive CD8 T cells were defined as CD8+CD4-CCR7+CD45RA+. The chain recombines TRBV4-1 with TRBJ1-4; tentative D call: TRBD1 (5 bases). The source of this sequence is a human donor in good health. Some libraries in this study had Jurkat cell RNA spiked in. Sequenced material: naive CD8+ T cells from blood, with Jurkat cell RNA spiked in. Subset defined: FACS-sorted CD8+CD4-CCR7+CD45RA+ naive T cells. The DNA of the CDR3 is TGCGCCAGCAGCCAAGCCCCGGGGGGTGAAAAACTGTTTTTT. It yields the protein CASSQAPGGEKLFF.